Following are 21 T cell receptor beta chains from one sample sequenced in a study of shared clonotypes between healthy human individuals (dated by TCRdb to about 2020). The library relied on the immunoSEQ multiplex PCR assay. The table comes from immuneACCESS by way of TCRdb, which keeps in-frame sequences with V and J called. Part of the clones is missing from these tables; in studies checked, under half for an unresolved V gene and the rest for unknown reasons. The sample contains 700,000 or so clones, about two thirds of them found a single time. 1.8% of the sample belongs to the ten largest clones. The sequencing input was memory CD4+ T cells sorted from blood. The meaning of the sample's cell subset or site label: CD45RA-negative fraction. All receptors derive from a woman aged 25 to 39 in good health.

Regarding this clone: This specimen includes other DNA sequences encoding the same CDR3. The CDR3: CASSLTSGRGTGELFF. For the CDR3, the DNA is TGCGCCAGCAGCTTGACTAGCGGGAGGGGTACCGGGGAGCTGTTTTTT. V is TRBV5-1 and J is TRBJ2-2, with 13 positions matching TRBD2. With 1 base clipped from V and 5 bases from J, the junction kept 2 bases outside the gene matches. Germline CDR1 and CDR2: SGHRS and YFSETQ. CDR3 length: 16 amino acids.

The chain has TRBV7-9 and TRBJ2-2; the D gene is possibly TRBD1 (5 bases). CDR3 length: 17 residues. Trimming pared 6 bases from V and 2 bases from J, leaving 19 bases between. CDR1 is SEHNR and CDR2 is FQNEAQ in the germline V gene (reference sequence). CDR3 protein: CASRSRVRGLNTGELFF. In DNA, the CDR3 is TGTGCCAGCAGATCGCGTGTTAGGGGCTTAAACACCGGGGAGCTGTTTTTT.

This clone was seen just once. Within the sample, other DNA sequences also encode this same CDR3. The chain uses TRBV19 and TRBJ2-2, with D perhaps matching TRBD2 (6 bases). Germline V CDR1 and CDR2: LNHDA, SQIVND (reference sequence). Trimming cost V 4 bases and J 6 bases, with 12 bases left between them. The CDR3 runs 14 residues. DNA of the CDR3: TGTGCCAGTAGTAAGACTAGAGGCCCCGGGGAGCTGTTTTTT. As protein: CASSKTRGPGELFF.

This clone was detected a few times. The chain carries TRBV19 and TRBJ2-1, with 10 bases lining up with TRBD2. Germline values: CDR1 LNHDA, CDR2 SQIVND (reference sequence). The CDR3 is made up of 17 amino acids. The junction had 13 bases not matched to a gene; V was cut back by 7 bases and J by 4 bases. The CDR3 loop is CASNEAGGPVNYNEQFF. CDR3 in DNA: TGTGCCAGTAACGAAGCGGGAGGGCCCGTCAATTACAATGAGCAGTTCTTC. Variable domain in full (rest from reference TRBV19 and TRBJ2-1): DGGITQSPKYLFRKEGQNVTLSCEQNLNHDAMYWYRQDPGQGLRLIYYSQIVNDFQKGDIAEGYSVSREKKESFPLTVTSAQKNPTAFYLCASNEAGGPVNYNEQFFGPGTRLTVL.

There are a few counts of this clone. V gene TRBV5-4 combines with J gene TRBJ1-4; 7 bases line up with TRBD1. This CDR3 comprises 15 residues. Germline values: CDR1 SGHNT, CDR2 YYREEE (reference sequence). The junction had 6 bases not matched to a gene; V was cut back by 0 bases and J by 7 bases. Written as DNA, the CDR3 is TGTGCCAGCAGCTTGGCAGGGGGGCCTGGTGAAAAACTGTTTTTT. It is translated as CASSLAGGPGEKLFF.

The chain carries TRBV10-1 and TRBJ2-7, with D perhaps matching TRBD1 (6 bases). CDR1 and CDR2 from the germline V gene are WNHNN and SYGVQD (reference sequence). CDR3 length: 12 residues. Trimming shortened V by 3 bases and J by 10 bases, and 13 bases separated the two germline ends. In DNA, the CDR3 is TGCGCCAGCAGTGAAGGCAGAGGGGGACAGTACTTC. Translation gives CASSEGRGGQYF.

This clone has a single count. The chain is built from TRBV5-1 and TRBJ2-7; 7 nucleotides align to TRBD2. Germline loops: CDR1 SGHRS, CDR2 YFSETQ. The CDR3 is made up of 13 amino acids. The trim removed 5 bases at V and 4 bases at J, leaving 6 bases unmatched. The CDR3 spells CASSPLAEYEQYF. CDR3 bases: TGCGCCAGCAGTCCGCTAGCGGAGTACGAGCAGTACTTC.

The chain combines TRBV6-6 with TRBJ2-7; D gene ambiguous. Per the germline V gene, CDR1 is MNHNY and CDR2 is SVGAGI (reference sequence). V was shortened by 6 bases and J by 0 bases, with 3 bases between the two germline ends. The CDR3 runs to 11 residues. The CDR3 region has the DNA TGTGCCAGCAGAAACTCCTACGAGCAGTACTTC. Residues: CASRNSYEQYF.

CDR3 loop: CASRDLTGRYQPQHF. Written as DNA, the CDR3 is TGTGCCAGCAGGGACCTTACAGGGAGGTATCAGCCCCAGCATTTT. This chain uses TRBV6-1 with TRBJ1-5; tentatively, D is TRBD1 (6 bases). The V gene's germline CDR1 is MNHNS and CDR2 SASEGT. The V end lost 6 bases, the J end lost 5 bases, and 17 bases lay between the germline ends. The CDR3 consists of 15 residues.

This clone appeared once. V gene TRBV18 combines with J gene TRBJ1-5; D possibly corresponds to TRBD1 (6 bases). The V gene lost 6 bases and the J gene lost 4 bases, with 13 bases spanning the gap. The CDR3 is 14 amino acids. Germline CDR1 KGHSH, CDR2 LQKENI. In nucleotides, the CDR3 is TGTGCCAGCTCGCCCGGGACATCTAATCAGCCCCAGCATTTT. Protein: CASSPGTSNQPQHF.

The chain combines TRBV6-6 with TRBJ1-2, with 8 bases lining up with TRBD1. CDR1 is MNHNY and CDR2 is SVGAGI in the germline V gene (reference sequence). V was clipped by 4 bases and J by 4 bases; unmatched bases: 8. The CDR3 sequence is 15 residues long. The CDR3 is CASSSGQGGSYGYTF. DNA for the CDR3: TGTGCCAGCAGTTCCGGACAGGGAGGGTCCTATGGCTACACCTTC.

This clone was counted only a few times. The chain joins TRBV11-2 to TRBJ2-7, with D possibly TRBD1 on 5 matching bases. V dropped 5 bases and J dropped 1 base, with 18 bases sitting between them. The CDR3 covers 16 residues. CDR1 and CDR2 (germline): SGHAT, FQNNGV. This CDR3 is CASSPRLQVQSYEQYF. The CDR3 DNA reads as TGTGCCAGCAGCCCGCGCTTACAGGTTCAGTCCTACGAGCAGTACTTC.

This clone was recorded many times. The rearrangement joins TRBV6-1 to TRBJ1-2; tentative D call: TRBD1 (5 bases). Germline V CDR1 and CDR2: MNHNS, SASEGT. Trimming left V 5 bases short and J 6 bases short, with 16 bases between. This CDR3 contains 14 residues. CDR3 sequence (DNA): TGTGCCAGCAGTCTCAAAAAGGGGATAGATGGCTACACCTTC. Its protein product is CASSLKKGIDGYTF.

The genes are TRBV4-2 and TRBJ2-3; D is perhaps TRBD1 or TRBD2 (5 bases each). CDR1 is LGHNA and CDR2 is YNFKEQ in the germline V gene. The CDR3 contains 15 residues. Trimming removed 1 base from V and 0 bases from J, with 8 bases in between. CDR3 sequence (DNA): TGTGCCAGCAGCCAAGGGGACGGAAGCACAGATACGCAGTATTTT. It specifies CASSQGDGSTDTQYF.

The V call is TRBV18, the J call TRBJ2-2; weak D call: TRBD1 (5 bases). Germline CDR1 and CDR2: KGHSH and LQKENI. The V end lost 3 bases, the J end lost 6 bases, and 14 bases lay between the germline ends. This CDR3 has 15 amino acids. The CDR3 spells CASSPLGWGAGELFF. The CDR3 bases are TGTGCCAGCTCACCGCTGGGCTGGGGCGCCGGGGAGCTGTTTTTT.

The rearrangement uses TRBV29-1 and TRBJ2-7; D is uncertain. This CDR3 comprises 14 residues. V shed 5 bases and J shed 4 bases, with 18 bases lying between them. Germline V CDR1 and CDR2: SQVTM, ANQGSEA. This chain's CDR3 is CSVPSLSPPYEQYF. CDR3 DNA: TGCAGCGTTCCTTCCTTATCCCCTCCGTACGAGCAGTACTTC.

Points on this clone: Germline and junction disagree at one end, which may indicate a read error. The chain recombines TRBV5-4 with TRBJ2-5; 12 positions agree with TRBD1. This CDR3 spans 16 amino acids. Germline CDR1 is SGHNT and CDR2 is YYREEE (reference sequence). CDR3 DNA sequence: TGTACCAGCAGCTTGGGGACAGGGGGCGTGGGGGAGACCCAGTACTTC. It is translated as CTSSLGTGGVGETQYF.

This clone has at least ten counts. V and J are TRBV6-1 and TRBJ2-2, with D possibly being TRBD1 (6 bases). The germline CDR1 and CDR2 sequences are MNHNS and SASEGT. V was trimmed by 6 bases and J by 1 base, leaving 12 bases between them. The CDR3 runs to 15 residues. CDR3 sequence reads: CASRTGQLNTGELFF. CDR3 DNA sequence: TGTGCCAGCAGGACAGGACAGCTGAACACCGGGGAGCTGTTTTTT.

The chain recombines TRBV6-5 with TRBJ1-1; D remains ambiguous. This CDR3 comprises 11 residues. Trimming took off 6 bases at V and 8 bases at J, with 10 bases between the two ends. The V gene's germline CDR1 is MNHEY and CDR2 SVGAGI. In DNA form, the CDR3 reads TGTGCCAGCAGCTCCCCGGGGGAAGCTTTCTTT. This translates into CASSSPGEAFF.

This clone was seen only once. It may be a read error: a sequence one base away is much more abundant. The V and J genes are TRBV4-2 and TRBJ2-6, with D unresolved. This CDR3 has 14 amino acids. V lost 6 bases and J lost 1, with 7 bases in between. The V gene's germline CDR1 is LGHNA and CDR2 YNFKEQ. In DNA form, the CDR3 reads TGTGCCAGCAGTGAGAGGTCTGGGGCCAACGTCCTGACTTTC. This codes for CASSERSGANVLTF.

V gene TRBV6-1 combines with J gene TRBJ2-3; no clear D. CDR3 length: 16 residues. Trimming cost V 0 bases and J 2 bases, with 12 bases left between them. Germline lookup yields CDR1 MNHNS and CDR2 SASEGT. CDR3 bases: TGTGCCAGCAGTGAAGCGCCAGTAATATCCACAGATACGCAGTATTTT. Its protein is CASSEAPVISTDTQYF.